One and the same sample provided the 27 T cell receptor beta chains below, sequenced in a study of T cells in localized non-small cell lung cancer. TCRdb's copy holds only in-frame clones and misses some; the assay was immunoSEQ multiplex PCR. The table has roughly 29,000 clones, 65% to 85% seen once. The source was peripheral blood mononuclear cells, collected before any cancer treatment. These receptors were collected from a man aged 35 to 69 with stage III lung adenocarcinoma.

DNA of the CDR3: TGTGCCAGCAGCTTCGGGCTGGGCGGGAGAGGGGATACGCAGTATTTT. Residues: CASSFGLGGRGDTQYF. This chain uses TRBV5-5 with TRBJ2-3; 7 bases are a match to TRBD2. Germline assignment: CDR1 SGHKS and CDR2 YYEKEE (reference sequence). J gave up 6 bases and V 2 bases, and 12 bases lay outside the gene matches. The CDR3 length is 16 residues.

The sample holds one count of this clone. The chain links TRBV30 to TRBJ1-2; D may be TRBD1 (5 bases). This CDR3 spans 12 amino acids. Trimming cost V 4 bases and J 8 bases, with 14 bases left between them. The germline CDR1 and CDR2 sequences are GTSNPN and SVGIG (reference sequence). Here the CDR3 DNA reads TGTGCCTGGACTTTAGGGGCTCGGGGCTACACCTTC. This encodes CAWTLGARGYTF.

This clone showed up just a few times. This chain joins TRBV2 and TRBJ1-6; maybe TRBD1 (6 bases). The germline CDR1 and CDR2 sequences are SNHLY and FYNNEI. The CDR3 spans 15 residues. The V gene lost 10 bases and the J gene lost 7 bases, with 20 bases spanning the gap. This chain's CDR3 is CATPGSDSKNSPLHF. The CDR3 DNA is TGTGCCACACCCGGCTCGGACAGCAAAAATTCACCCCTCCACTTT.

The chain couples TRBV6-5 to TRBJ2-1, with D tentatively TRBD2 (6 bases). Germline CDR1 and CDR2: MNHEY and SVGAGI. This CDR3 has 12 amino acids. The V and J ends lost 7 bases and 7 bases respectively, with 11 bases between them. The DNA of the CDR3 is TGTGCCAGCACCGGGACTTTAAATGAGCAGTTCTTC. Its translation is CASTGTLNEQFF.

This clone was picked up one time. The rearrangement uses TRBV28 and TRBJ1-1; D unresolved. The CDR3 consists of 14 residues. V lost 1 base to trimming and J lost 6 bases, with 12 bases between them. The germline CDR1 and CDR2 sequences are MDHEN and SYDVKM. CDR3 sequence: CASSLFAGRAEAFF. In nucleotides, the CDR3 is TGTGCCAGCAGTTTATTTGCGGGGAGAGCTGAAGCTTTCTTT.

The CDR3 DNA follows: TGCGCCAGCAGCTTGGCGGAAGCCGGGGAGCTGTTTTTT. Translated: CASSLAEAGELFF. This rearrangement joins TRBV5-1 to TRBJ2-2; D is uncertain. Trimming shortened V by 0 bases and J by 6 bases, and 6 bases separated the two germline ends. The CDR3 is made up of 13 amino acids. From germline, CDR1 is SGHRS and CDR2 YFSETQ.

The rearrangement joins TRBV10-3 to TRBJ1-2, with 7 nucleotides matching TRBD1. J was trimmed by 2 bases and V by 2 bases; bases with no gene match: 5. The CDR3 is 15 residues long. The V gene's germline CDR1 is ENHRY and CDR2 SYGVKD. CDR3 bases: TGTGCCATCAGTGAGCGGGACAGAAGCAACTATGGCTACACCTTC. Protein sequence: CAISERDRSNYGYTF.

This clone was detected once. V usage is TRBV7-2 and J usage is TRBJ2-1; no clear D gene. The germline V gene encodes CDR1 SGHTA and CDR2 FQGNSA. V lost 4 bases to trimming and J lost 2 bases, with 21 bases between them. The CDR3 has 18 amino acids. CDR3 DNA sequence: TGTGCCAGCAGCTCGGGTGGCCTCGTCCCGTCAACCTACAATGAGCAGTTCTTC. It specifies CASSSGGLVPSTYNEQFF.

This clone appeared once. The rearrangement uses TRBV6-6 and TRBJ2-7; the D gene could be TRBD1 or TRBD2 (5 bases each). V was shortened by 0 bases and J by 4 bases, with 10 bases between the two germline ends. This CDR3 has 14 amino acids. CDR1 is MNHNY and CDR2 is SVGAGI in the germline V gene (reference sequence). The CDR3 here is CASSYSSGGYEQYF. CDR3 sequence (DNA): TGTGCCAGCAGTTACTCGAGTGGGGGATACGAGCAGTACTTC.

The chain is built from TRBV10-2 and TRBJ1-2; TRBD1 aligns across 8 bases. V shed 5 bases and J 0 bases; nucleotides not matched to a gene: 5. Germline values: CDR1 WSHSY, CDR2 SAAADI. This CDR3 has 15 amino acids. The DNA of the CDR3 is TGCGCCAGCAGTCCCTTGACAGGGGCTAACTATGGCTACACCTTC. It specifies CASSPLTGANYGYTF.

The chain employs TRBV2 and TRBJ1-1; D possibly corresponds to TRBD1 (5 bases). V shed 6 bases and J shed 6 bases, with 17 bases lying between them. CDR3 length: 14 residues. Germline-derived CDR1 and CDR2 are SNHLY and FYNNEI. This CDR3 reads CASRALDSIPEAFF. For the CDR3, the DNA is TGTGCCAGCAGAGCCCTCGACAGCATACCTGAAGCTTTCTTT.

The CDR3 DNA reads as TGTGCCAGCAGCTTAGTCTCTCTAGCGGGAGCAACAGATACGCAGTATTTT. Translation gives CASSLVSLAGATDTQYF. V gene TRBV7-8 combines with J gene TRBJ2-3; 10 bases line up with TRBD2. CDR1 and CDR2 from the germline V gene are SGHVS and FQNEAQ. Trimming cost V 1 base and J 3 bases; bases outside gene matches: 7. CDR3 length: 17 amino acids.

The chain is built from TRBV20-1 and TRBJ2-2; D not certain. V was clipped by 6 bases and J by 5 bases, with 7 bases between them. In germline, CDR1 is DFQATT, CDR2 SNEGSKA (reference sequence). This CDR3 region has 11 residues. The CDR3 nucleotides read TGCAGTGCCCAAAAAACCGGGGAGCTGTTTTTT. Translation: CSAQKTGELFF.

This chain links TRBV5-6 with TRBJ1-2; 7 positions agree with TRBD1. Looked up from germline, CDR1 is SGHDT and CDR2 is YYEEEE. The CDR3 sequence is 15 residues long. With 0 bases clipped from V and 2 bases from J, the junction kept 4 bases outside the gene matches. CDR3 residues: CASSLVQGRNYGYTF. CDR3 nucleotides: TGTGCCAGCAGCTTGGTACAGGGGAGGAACTATGGCTACACCTTC.

The chain carries TRBV7-9 and TRBJ1-2; D remains ambiguous. The V gene's germline CDR1 is SEHNR and CDR2 FQNEAQ (reference sequence). The CDR3 has 12 amino acids. V gave up 7 bases and J gave up 2 bases, with 8 bases separating them. CDR3 in amino acids: CASTRPNYGYTF. CDR3 DNA: TGTGCCAGCACCAGGCCCAACTATGGCTACACCTTC.

The chain has TRBV10-1 and TRBJ2-7; D is perhaps TRBD1 (5 bases). Between the trimmed V and J ends, which lost 2 bases and 3 bases, there was a span of 11 bases. The CDR3 totals 14 residues. Germline lookup yields CDR1 WNHNN and CDR2 SYGVQD (reference sequence). DNA of the CDR3: TGCGCCAGCAGTGAGGGACAAGACGGCTACGAGCAGTACTTC. The encoded protein is CASSEGQDGYEQYF.

The chain links TRBV5-1 to TRBJ2-3; D assignment may be TRBD1 or TRBD2 (5 bases each). CDR1 and CDR2 from the germline V gene are SGHRS and YFSETQ. Trimming shortened V by 4 bases and J by 2 bases, and 14 bases separated the two germline ends. This CDR3 is built from 15 residues. The DNA of the CDR3 is TGCGCCAGCAGCATGGACGGGGCAAACACAGATACGCAGTATTTT. Translated: CASSMDGANTDTQYF.

This chain joins TRBV19 and TRBJ2-5; D gene ambiguous. V was trimmed by 7 bases and J by 3 bases, leaving 12 bases between them. The germline V gene has CDR1 LNHDA and CDR2 SQIVND (reference sequence). The CDR3 is 13 residues long. The CDR3 sequence is CASIGPNKETQYF. The CDR3 DNA is TGTGCCAGTATTGGACCTAACAAAGAGACCCAGTACTTC.

This clone came up once. The chain combines TRBV5-1 with TRBJ2-5; D not resolved. Looked up from germline, CDR1 is SGHRS and CDR2 is YFSETQ. This CDR3 has 12 amino acids. V was cut by 1 base and J by 0 bases, with 1 base left in between. The CDR3 sequence: CASSLYQETQYF. CDR3 coding DNA: TGCGCCAGCAGCTTGTACCAAGAGACCCAGTACTTC.

The J gene is TRBJ1-5, the V gene TRBV7-8, with a possible D match to TRBD1 (5 bases). Trimming took off 1 base at V and 6 bases at J, with 16 bases between the two ends. This CDR3 is 16 amino acids long. Germline V gene sequence: CDR1 SGHVS, CDR2 FQNEAQ. The CDR3 loop reads CASSLDYMGPVQPQHF. The CDR3 DNA reads TGTGCCAGCAGCTTAGATTATATGGGGCCGGTTCAGCCCCAGCATTTT.

The chain employs TRBV20-1 and TRBJ1-2; D is undetermined. Trimming pared 3 bases from V and 5 bases from J, leaving 4 bases between. The CDR3 has 10 residues. Germline CDR1 and CDR2: DFQATT and SNEGSKA (reference sequence). CDR3 region: CSASGYGYTF. CDR3 DNA sequence: TGCAGTGCTAGCGGGTATGGCTACACCTTC.

A single count supports this clone. V gene TRBV4-2 combines with J gene TRBJ1-4; TRBD1 matches 8 bases. CDR1 LGHNA and CDR2 YNFKEQ come from the germline V gene. The CDR3 has 14 residues. V shed 5 bases and J 8 bases; nucleotides not matched to a gene: 7. CDR3 sequence reads: CASSLGQVGEKLFF. CDR3 DNA sequence: TGTGCCAGCAGCTTGGGACAGGTGGGAGAAAAACTGTTTTTT.

This rearrangement joins TRBV9 to TRBJ2-7, with 7 bases aligning to TRBD2. Germline loops: CDR1 SGDLS, CDR2 YYNGEE. The V and J ends lost 4 bases and 3 bases, in that order; junction bases with no gene match: 13. The CDR3 sequence is 16 residues long. Here the CDR3 DNA reads TGTGCCAGCAGCCTGGGAGACGTGCGGGAGAACTACGAGCAGTACTTC. It codes for CASSLGDVRENYEQYF.

The V gene is TRBV5-1, the J gene TRBJ1-2; D unclear. The germline CDR1 and CDR2 sequences are SGHRS and YFSETQ. With 4 bases removed from V and 6 bases from J, the gap between germline ends came to 10 bases. The CDR3 consists of 12 residues. The CDR3 region has the DNA TGCGCCAGCAGCGGATACACGGATGGCTACACCTTC. Translated: CASSGYTDGYTF.

Points on this clone: The sample holds other DNA sequences that translate to the same CDR3. V usage is TRBV4-1 and J usage is TRBJ2-1; 7 nucleotides line up with TRBD1. Germline CDR1 and CDR2: MGHRA and YSYEKL. Losses at the gene ends were 2 bases for V and 8 bases for J; bases not matched to a gene: 15. This CDR3 contains 17 residues. The CDR3 sequence is CASSQPLIGQVGDEQFF. The DNA of the CDR3 is TGCGCCAGCAGCCAACCACTTATTGGACAGGTGGGTGATGAGCAGTTCTTC.

J is TRBJ1-2 and V is TRBV29-1, with D possibly being TRBD1 (6 bases). Germline CDR1 reads SQVTM; CDR2 reads ANQGSEA. The CDR3 consists of 12 residues. V was pared by 5 bases and J by 4 bases, with 11 bases between. The CDR3 protein is CSVTGWGYGYTF. The CDR3 DNA reads TGCAGCGTTACAGGGTGGGGCTATGGCTACACCTTC.

This clone occurred a few times. The chain recombines TRBV19 with TRBJ1-4; D unclear. Germline values: CDR1 LNHDA, CDR2 SQIVND (reference sequence). V lost 6 bases, J lost 13 bases, and 24 bases lay in between. The CDR3 spans 15 residues. CDR3 in DNA: TGTGCCAGTAGATCGTTCGTCGAGGAGCCCAGGAGACTGTTTTTT. Protein product: CASRSFVEEPRRLFF.